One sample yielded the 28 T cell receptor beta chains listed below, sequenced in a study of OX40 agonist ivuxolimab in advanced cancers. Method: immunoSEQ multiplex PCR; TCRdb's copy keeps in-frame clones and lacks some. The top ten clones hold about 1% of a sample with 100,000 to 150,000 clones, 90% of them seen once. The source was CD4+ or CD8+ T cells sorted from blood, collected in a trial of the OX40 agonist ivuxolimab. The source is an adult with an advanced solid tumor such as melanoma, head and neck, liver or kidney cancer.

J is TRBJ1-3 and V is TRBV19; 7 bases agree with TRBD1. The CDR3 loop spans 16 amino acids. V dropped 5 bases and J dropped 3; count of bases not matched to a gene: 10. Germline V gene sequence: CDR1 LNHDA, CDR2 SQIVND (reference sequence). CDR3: CASSPLTGAGGNTIYF. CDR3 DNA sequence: TGTGCCAGTAGTCCACTAACAGGGGCTGGTGGAAACACCATATATTTT.

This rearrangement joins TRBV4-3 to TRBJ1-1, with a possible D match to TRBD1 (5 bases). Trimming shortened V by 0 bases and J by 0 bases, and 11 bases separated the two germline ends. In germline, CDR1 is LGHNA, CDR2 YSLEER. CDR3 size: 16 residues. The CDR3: CASSQDHGTLNTEAFF. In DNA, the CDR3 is TGCGCCAGCAGCCAAGATCACGGGACCTTGAACACTGAAGCTTTCTTT.

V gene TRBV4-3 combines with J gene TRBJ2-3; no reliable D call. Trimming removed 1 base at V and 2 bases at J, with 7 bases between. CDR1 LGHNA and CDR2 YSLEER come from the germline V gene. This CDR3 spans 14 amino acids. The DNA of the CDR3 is TGCGCCAGCAGCCAAGGATTCTTCACAGATACGCAGTATTTT. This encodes CASSQGFFTDTQYF.

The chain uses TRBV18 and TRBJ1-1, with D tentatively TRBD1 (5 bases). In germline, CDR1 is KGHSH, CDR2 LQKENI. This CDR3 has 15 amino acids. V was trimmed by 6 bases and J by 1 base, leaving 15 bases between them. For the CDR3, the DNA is TGTGCCAGCTCCCCTAGTGACAGAGCGAACACTGAAGCTTTCTTT. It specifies CASSPSDRANTEAFF.

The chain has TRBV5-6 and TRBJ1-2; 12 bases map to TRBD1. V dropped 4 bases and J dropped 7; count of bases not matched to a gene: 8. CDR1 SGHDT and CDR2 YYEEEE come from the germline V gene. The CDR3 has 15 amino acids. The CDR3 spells CASSPMGQGAGGYTF. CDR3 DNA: TGTGCCAGCAGCCCGATGGGACAGGGGGCTGGTGGCTACACCTTC.

Written as DNA, the CDR3 is TGTGCCAGCAGCTTAGGGTACGGGGGGGACACTGAAGCTTTCTTT. As protein: CASSLGYGGDTEAFF. This rearrangement joins TRBV7-2 to TRBJ1-1; the D gene is possibly TRBD1 (5 bases). Between the trimmed V and J ends, which lost 1 base and 3 bases, there was a span of 12 bases. Per the germline V gene, CDR1 is SGHTA and CDR2 is FQGNSA. The CDR3 consists of 15 residues.

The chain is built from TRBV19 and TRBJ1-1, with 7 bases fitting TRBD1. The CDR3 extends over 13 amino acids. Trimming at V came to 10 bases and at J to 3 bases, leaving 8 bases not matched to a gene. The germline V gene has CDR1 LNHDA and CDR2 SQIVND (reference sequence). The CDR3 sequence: CATRRGGYTEAFF. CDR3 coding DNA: TGTGCCACCCGCAGGGGGGGTTACACTGAAGCTTTCTTT.

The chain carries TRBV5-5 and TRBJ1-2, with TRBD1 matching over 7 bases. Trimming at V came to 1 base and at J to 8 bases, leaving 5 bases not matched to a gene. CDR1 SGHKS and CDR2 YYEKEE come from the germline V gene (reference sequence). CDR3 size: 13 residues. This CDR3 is CASSLRGGEGYTF. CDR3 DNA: TGTGCCAGCAGCTTGCGAGGGGGCGAGGGCTACACCTTC.

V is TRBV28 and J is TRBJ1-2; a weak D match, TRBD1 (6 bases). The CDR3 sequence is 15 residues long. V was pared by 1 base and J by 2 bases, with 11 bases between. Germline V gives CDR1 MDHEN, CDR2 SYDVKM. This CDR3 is CASSLSGAGNYGYTF. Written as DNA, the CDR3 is TGTGCCAGCAGTTTATCGGGGGCGGGCAACTATGGCTACACCTTC.

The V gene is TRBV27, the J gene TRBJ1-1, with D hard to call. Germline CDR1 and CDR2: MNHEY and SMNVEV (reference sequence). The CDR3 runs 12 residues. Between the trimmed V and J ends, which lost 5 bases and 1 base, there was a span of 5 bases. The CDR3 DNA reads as TGTGCCAGCAGTACACCGAACACTGAAGCTTTCTTT. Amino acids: CASSTPNTEAFF.

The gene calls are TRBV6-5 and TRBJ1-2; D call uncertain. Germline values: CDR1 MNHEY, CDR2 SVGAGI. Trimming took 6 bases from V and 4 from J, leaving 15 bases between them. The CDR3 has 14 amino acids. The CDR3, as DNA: TGTGCCAGCAGCCTAAATCAGGCCCTCTATGGCTACACCTTC. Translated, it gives CASSLNQALYGYTF.

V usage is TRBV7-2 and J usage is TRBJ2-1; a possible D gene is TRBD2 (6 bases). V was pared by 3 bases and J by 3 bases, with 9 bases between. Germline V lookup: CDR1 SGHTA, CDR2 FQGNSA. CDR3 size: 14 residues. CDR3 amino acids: CASSLRGLYNEQFF. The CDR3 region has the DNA TGTGCCAGCAGCTTGAGGGGACTCTACAATGAGCAGTTCTTC.

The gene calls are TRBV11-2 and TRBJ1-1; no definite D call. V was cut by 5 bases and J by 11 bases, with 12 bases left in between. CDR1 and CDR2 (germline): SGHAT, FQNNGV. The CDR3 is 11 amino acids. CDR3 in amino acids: CASSPRSWAFF. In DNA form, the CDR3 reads TGTGCCAGCAGCCCCCGCTCCTGGGCTTTCTTT. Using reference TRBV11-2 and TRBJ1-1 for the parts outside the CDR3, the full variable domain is EAGVAQSPRYKIIEKRQSVAFWCNPISGHATLYWYQQILGQGPKLLIQFQNNGVVDDSQLPKDRFSAERLKGVDSTLKIQPAKLEDSAVYLCASSPRSWAFFGQGTRLTVV.

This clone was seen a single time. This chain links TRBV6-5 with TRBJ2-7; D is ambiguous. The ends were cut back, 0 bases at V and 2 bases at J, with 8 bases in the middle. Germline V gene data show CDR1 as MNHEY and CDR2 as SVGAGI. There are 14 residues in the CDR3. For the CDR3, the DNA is TGTGCCAGCAGTTACTCCAGGTCCCCCTACGAGCAGTACTTC. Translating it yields CASSYSRSPYEQYF.

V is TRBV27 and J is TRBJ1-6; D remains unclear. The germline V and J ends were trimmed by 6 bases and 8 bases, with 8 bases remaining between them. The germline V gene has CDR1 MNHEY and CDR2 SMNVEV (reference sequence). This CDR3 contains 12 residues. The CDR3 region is CASSLIDSPLHF. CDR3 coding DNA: TGTGCCAGCAGCCTGATAGATTCACCCCTCCACTTT.

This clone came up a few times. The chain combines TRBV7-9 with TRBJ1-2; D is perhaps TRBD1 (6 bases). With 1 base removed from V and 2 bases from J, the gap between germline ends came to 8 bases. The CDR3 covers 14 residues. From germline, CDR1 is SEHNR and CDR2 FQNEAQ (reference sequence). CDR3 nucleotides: TGTGCCAGCAGCTTAGGGACAGAAAACTATGGCTACACCTTC. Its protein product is CASSLGTENYGYTF.

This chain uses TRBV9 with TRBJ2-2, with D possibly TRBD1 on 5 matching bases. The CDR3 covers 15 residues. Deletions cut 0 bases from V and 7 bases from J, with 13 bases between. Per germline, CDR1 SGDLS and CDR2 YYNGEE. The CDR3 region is CASSVGGGADGELFF. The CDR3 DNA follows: TGTGCCAGCAGCGTAGGGGGTGGGGCGGACGGGGAGCTGTTTTTT.

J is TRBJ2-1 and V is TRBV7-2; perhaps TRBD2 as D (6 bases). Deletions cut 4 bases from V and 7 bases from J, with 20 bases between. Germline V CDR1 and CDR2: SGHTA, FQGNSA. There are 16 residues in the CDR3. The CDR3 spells CASSSPRGGNFNEQFF. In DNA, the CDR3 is TGTGCCAGCAGCTCCCCAAGGGGCGGGAATTTTAATGAGCAGTTCTTC.

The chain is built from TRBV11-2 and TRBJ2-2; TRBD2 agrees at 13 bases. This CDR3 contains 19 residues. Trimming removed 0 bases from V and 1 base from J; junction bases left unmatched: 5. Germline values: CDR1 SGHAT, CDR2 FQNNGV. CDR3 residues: CASSLDLGLAGLNTGELFF. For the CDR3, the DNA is TGTGCCAGCAGCTTAGATCTGGGACTAGCGGGGCTGAACACCGGGGAGCTGTTTTTT.

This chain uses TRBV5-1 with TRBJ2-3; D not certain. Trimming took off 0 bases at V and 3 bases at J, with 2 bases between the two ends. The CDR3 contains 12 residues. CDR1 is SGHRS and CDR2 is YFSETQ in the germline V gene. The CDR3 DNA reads TGCGCCAGCAGCTTGGCTACAGATACGCAGTATTTT. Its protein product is CASSLATDTQYF.

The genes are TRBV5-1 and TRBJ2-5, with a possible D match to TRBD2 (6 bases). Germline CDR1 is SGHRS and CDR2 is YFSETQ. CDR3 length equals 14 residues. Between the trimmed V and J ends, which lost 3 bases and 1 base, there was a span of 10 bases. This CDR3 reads CASSSTGVQETQYF. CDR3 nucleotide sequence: TGCGCCAGCAGCTCGACGGGGGTCCAAGAGACCCAGTACTTC.

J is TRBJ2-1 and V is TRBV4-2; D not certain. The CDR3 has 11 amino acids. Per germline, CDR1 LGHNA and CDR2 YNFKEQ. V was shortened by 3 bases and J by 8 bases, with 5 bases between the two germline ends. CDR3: CASSQWDEQFF. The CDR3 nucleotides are TGTGCCAGCAGCCAGTGGGATGAGCAGTTCTTC.

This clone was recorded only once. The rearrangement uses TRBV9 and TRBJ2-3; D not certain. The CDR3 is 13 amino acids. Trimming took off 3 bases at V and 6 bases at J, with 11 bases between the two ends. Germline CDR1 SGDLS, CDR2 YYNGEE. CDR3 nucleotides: TGTGCCAGCAGCGAACAGCTGTGGGATACGCAGTATTTT. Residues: CASSEQLWDTQYF. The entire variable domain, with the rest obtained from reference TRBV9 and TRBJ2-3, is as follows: DSGVTQTPKHLITATGQRVTLRCSPRSGDLSVYWYQQSLDQGLQFLIQYYNGEERAKGNILERFSAQQFPDLHSELNLSSLELGDSALYFCASSEQLWDTQYFGPGTRLTVL.

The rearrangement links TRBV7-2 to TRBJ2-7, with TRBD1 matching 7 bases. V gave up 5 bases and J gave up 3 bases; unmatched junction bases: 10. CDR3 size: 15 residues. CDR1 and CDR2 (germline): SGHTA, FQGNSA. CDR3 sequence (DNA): TGTGCCAGCAGCCCCCAGACAGGGTCATACTACGAGCAGTACTTC. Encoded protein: CASSPQTGSYYEQYF.

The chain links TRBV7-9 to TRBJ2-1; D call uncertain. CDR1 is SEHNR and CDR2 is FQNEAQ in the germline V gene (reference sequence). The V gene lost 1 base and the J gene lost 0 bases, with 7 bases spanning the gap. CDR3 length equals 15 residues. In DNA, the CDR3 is TGTGCCAGCAGCTTAGTAGGCAGCTCCTACAATGAGCAGTTCTTC. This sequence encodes CASSLVGSSYNEQFF.

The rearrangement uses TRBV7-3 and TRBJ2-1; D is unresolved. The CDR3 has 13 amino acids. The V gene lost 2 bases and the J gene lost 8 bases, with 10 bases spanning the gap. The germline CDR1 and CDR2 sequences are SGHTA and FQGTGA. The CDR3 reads CASSLVSHDEQFF. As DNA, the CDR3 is TGTGCCAGCAGCTTAGTTAGCCATGATGAGCAGTTCTTC.

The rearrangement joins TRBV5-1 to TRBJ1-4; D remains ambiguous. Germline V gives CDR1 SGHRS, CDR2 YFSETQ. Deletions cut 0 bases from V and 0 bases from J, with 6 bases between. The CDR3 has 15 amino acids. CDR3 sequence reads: CASSLVPATNEKLFF. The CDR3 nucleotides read TGCGCCAGCAGCTTGGTCCCCGCAACTAATGAAAAACTGTTTTTT. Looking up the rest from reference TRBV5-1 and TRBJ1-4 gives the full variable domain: KAGVTQTPRYLIKTRGQQVTLSCSPISGHRSVSWYQQTPGQGLQFLFEYFSETQRNKGNFPGRFSGRQFSNSRSEMNVSTLELGDSALYLCASSLVPATNEKLFFGSGTQLSVL.

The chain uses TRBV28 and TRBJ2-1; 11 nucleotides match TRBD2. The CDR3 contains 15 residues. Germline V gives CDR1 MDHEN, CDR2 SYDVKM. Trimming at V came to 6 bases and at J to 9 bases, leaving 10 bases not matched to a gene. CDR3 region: CASSALAGGGVEQFF. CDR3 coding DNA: TGTGCCAGCAGCGCTTTAGCGGGAGGGGGAGTTGAGCAGTTCTTC.